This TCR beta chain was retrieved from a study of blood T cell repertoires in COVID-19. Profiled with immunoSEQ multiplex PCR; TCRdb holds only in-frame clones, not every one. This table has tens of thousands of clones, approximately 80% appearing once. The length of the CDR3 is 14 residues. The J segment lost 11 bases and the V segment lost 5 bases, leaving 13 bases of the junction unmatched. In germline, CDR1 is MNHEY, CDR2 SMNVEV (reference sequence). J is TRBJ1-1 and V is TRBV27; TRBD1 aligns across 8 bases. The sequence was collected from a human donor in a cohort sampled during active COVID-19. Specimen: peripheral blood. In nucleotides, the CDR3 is TGTGCCAGCAGTCCCCGGACAGGGTGGGATGGGGCTTTCTTT. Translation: CASSPRTGWDGAFF.